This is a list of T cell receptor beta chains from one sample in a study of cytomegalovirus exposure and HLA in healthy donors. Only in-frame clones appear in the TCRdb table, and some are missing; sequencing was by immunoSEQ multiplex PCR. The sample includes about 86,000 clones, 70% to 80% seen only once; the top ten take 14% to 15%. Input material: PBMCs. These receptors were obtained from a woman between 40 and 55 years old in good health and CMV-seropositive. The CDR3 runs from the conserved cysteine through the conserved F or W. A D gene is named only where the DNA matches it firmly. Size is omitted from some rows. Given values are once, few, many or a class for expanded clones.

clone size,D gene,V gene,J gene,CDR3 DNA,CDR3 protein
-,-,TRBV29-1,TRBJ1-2,TGCAGCGTAAGTAAGGGCTCGCCGGGATATGGCTACACCTTC,CSVSKGSPGYGYTF
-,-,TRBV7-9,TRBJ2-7,TGTGCCAGCAGCTCGGACAAAGCCAACTCCTACGAGCAGTACTTC,CASSSDKANSYEQYF
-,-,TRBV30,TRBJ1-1,TGTGCCTTCACCAGGGCTATGAACACTGAAGCTTTCTTT,CAFTRAMNTEAFF
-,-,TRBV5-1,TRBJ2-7,TGCGCCAGCAGCTTGGGATCCACAGGCAGCTACGAGCAGTACTTC,CASSLGSTGSYEQYF
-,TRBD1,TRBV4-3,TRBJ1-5,TGCGCCAGCAGCCAAGGGATGGGACAGGAGAGCAATCAGCCCCAGCATTTT,CASSQGMGQESNQPQHF
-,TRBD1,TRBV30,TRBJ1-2,TGTGCCTGGGAAGGACAGGGGCGATTCCAATTC,CAWEGQGRFQF
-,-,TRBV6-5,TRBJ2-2,TGTGCCAGCAGTCCCGGGACATTGAACACCGGGGAGCTGTTTTTT,CASSPGTLNTGELFF
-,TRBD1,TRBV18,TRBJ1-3,TGTGCCAGCTCACTGGGACAGGGAGGGCCTGGAAACACCATATATTTT,CASSLGQGGPGNTIYF
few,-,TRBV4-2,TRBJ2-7,TGTGCCAGCAGCCAAGACGAGTCGTCCGAGCAGTACTTC,CASSQDESSEQYF
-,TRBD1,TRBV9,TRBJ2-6,TGTGCCAGCAGCGGAGGACAGGGGGTGTGGACTGGGGCCAACGTCCTGACTTTC,CASSGGQGVWTGANVLTF
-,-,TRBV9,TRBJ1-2,TGTGCCAGCAGCGCTCGTGGGGGGGCTACAGGCTATGGCTACACCTTC,CASSARGGATGYGYTF
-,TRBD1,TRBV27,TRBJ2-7,TGTGCCAGCAGTCTAGGACAGGGGCCCTACGAGCAGTACTTC,CASSLGQGPYEQYF
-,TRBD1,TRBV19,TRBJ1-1,TGTGCCAGCAGGACCGACAGGGCAAGCACTGAAGCTTTCTTT,CASRTDRASTEAFF
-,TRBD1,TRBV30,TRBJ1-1,TGTGCCTGGAGTTGGGGACAGGGGGCCGCTGAAGCTTTCTTT,CAWSWGQGAAEAFF
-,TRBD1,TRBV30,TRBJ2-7,TGTGCCTGGAGTGAGGTTGGACAGGGGGGCTACGAGCAGTACTTC,CAWSEVGQGGYEQYF
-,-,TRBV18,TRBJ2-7,TGTGCCAGCTCACCTGGGGGGGCAGGGACCGGCTCCTACGAGCAGTACTTC,CASSPGGAGTGSYEQYF
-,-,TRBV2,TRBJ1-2,TGTGCCAGTGCCGCAGGACAGATTAACTATGGCTACACCTTC,CASAAGQINYGYTF
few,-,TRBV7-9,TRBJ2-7,TGTGCCAGCAGGCAGGGGACCTACGAGCAGTACTTC,CASRQGTYEQYF
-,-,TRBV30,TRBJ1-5,TGTGCCTGGTACAGCGGGAATAGCAATCAGCCCCAGCATTTT,CAWYSGNSNQPQHF
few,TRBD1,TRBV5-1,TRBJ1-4,TGCGCCAGCAGCTCAGGGGGAACTAATGAAAAACTGTTTTTT,CASSSGGTNEKLFF
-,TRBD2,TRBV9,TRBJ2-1,TGTGCCAGCAGCGTAGCGTCGGGGACTAGCGGTGTAAGTGAGCAGTTCTTC,CASSVASGTSGVSEQFF
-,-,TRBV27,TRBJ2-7,TGTGCCAGCAGTTTATTCCCGACAGGAAGCTCCTACGAGCAGTACTTC,CASSLFPTGSSYEQYF
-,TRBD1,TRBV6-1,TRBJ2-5,TGTGCCAGCAGTGAAGGTGTCAGGGGGCACGGTGGCGAGACCCAGTACTTC,CASSEGVRGHGGETQYF
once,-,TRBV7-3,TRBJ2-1,TGTGCCAGCAGCCTTAGGCACCCTAGTAATGAGCAGTTCTTC,CASSLRHPSNEQFF
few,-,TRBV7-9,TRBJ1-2,TGTGCCAGCAGCTTAGAGGTAACATCGATCTCGAGGGGCTACACCTTC,CASSLEVTSISRGYTF
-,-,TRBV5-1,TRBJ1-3,TGCGCCAGCAGCGGTGACCAGGGAAGAGGAAACACCATATATTTT,CASSGDQGRGNTIYF
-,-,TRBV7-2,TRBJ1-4,TGTGCCAGCAGGATTGGGCCGAGTAATGAAAAACTGTTTTTT,CASRIGPSNEKLFF
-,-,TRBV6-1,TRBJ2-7,TGTGCCAGCAGCTCGGGGGTGGGCGGCGAGCAGTACTTC,CASSSGVGGEQYF
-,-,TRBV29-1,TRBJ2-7,TGCAGCGTTGTGGGAACTACAGGATTCTCCTACGAGCAGTACTTC,CSVVGTTGFSYEQYF
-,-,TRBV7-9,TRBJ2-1,TGTGCCAGCAGCATTACCCTTATTCAAGCGACGAGGTCGAATGAGCAGTTCTTC,CASSITLIQATRSNEQFF
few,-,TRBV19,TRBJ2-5,TGTGCCAGCCAACCCCGCAGCGCTACGAGTCTGGAGACCCAGTACTTC,CASQPRSATSLETQYF
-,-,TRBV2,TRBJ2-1,TGTGCCAGCAGTCCAGGGGGGTACTCCTACAATGAGCAGTTCTTC,CASSPGGYSYNEQFF
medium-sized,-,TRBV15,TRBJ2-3,TGTGCCACCAGCGCTATCACTTCCTACGGAGAGGGCACAGATACGCAGTATTTT,CATSAITSYGEGTDTQYF
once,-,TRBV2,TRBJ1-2,TGTGCCAAATTACACCTCTATGGCTACACCTTC,CAKLHLYGYTF
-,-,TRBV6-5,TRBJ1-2,TGTGCCAGCAGTTACTCCAAGGAGGCCTATGGCTACACCTTC,CASSYSKEAYGYTF
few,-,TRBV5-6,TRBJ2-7,TGTGCCAGCAGCTTTAGTTTCCCCCCGGGACTTACTCACGAGCAGTACTTC,CASSFSFPPGLTHEQYF
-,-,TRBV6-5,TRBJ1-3,TGTGCCAGCAGGGCAGGGCCTGGAAACACCATATATTTT,CASRAGPGNTIYF
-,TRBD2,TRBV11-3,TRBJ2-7,TGTGCCAGCAGCACCGGACTAGCGGGAACAGGCGAGCAGTACTTC,CASSTGLAGTGEQYF
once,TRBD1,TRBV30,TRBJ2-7,TGTGCCTGGAGGGGACAGGGAAAACGGGGGCAGTACTTC,CAWRGQGKRGQYF
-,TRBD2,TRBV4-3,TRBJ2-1,TGCGCCAGCAGCCAAGCACTCTCGGGAGGATTTCTGTTCTTC,CASSQALSGGFLFF
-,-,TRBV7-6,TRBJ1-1,TGTGCCAGCACCCTGTCACAGGGACGGGGTAGCACTGAAGCTTTCTTT,CASTLSQGRGSTEAFF
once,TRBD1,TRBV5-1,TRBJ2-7,TGCGCCAGCAGCTTGGCGGACAGGGGGCAAGACGAGCAGTACTTC,CASSLADRGQDEQYF
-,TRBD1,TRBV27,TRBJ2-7,TGTGCCAGCAGCCGAGGACAGGCCTACGAGCAGTACTTC,CASSRGQAYEQYF
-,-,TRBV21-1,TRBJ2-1,TGTGCCAGCAGCAACCGGAGCGGAGGCGGCTACAATGAGCAGTTCTTC,CASSNRSGGGYNEQFF
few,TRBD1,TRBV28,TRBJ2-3,TGTGCCAGCAGTCCAGGGGGCCCGTACACAGATACGCAGTATTTT,CASSPGGPYTDTQYF
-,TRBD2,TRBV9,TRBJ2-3,TGTGCCAGCAGCGCCCTCGGGACTAGCGGGACTAATACGCAGTATTTT,CASSALGTSGTNTQYF
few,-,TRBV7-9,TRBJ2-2,TGTGCCCTTCAGGGGGGCACCGGGGAGCTGTTTTTT,CALQGGTGELFF
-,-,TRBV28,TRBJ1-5,TGTGCCAGCAGTTTTTTCGGGGATGGACAGCCCCAGCATTTT,CASSFFGDGQPQHF
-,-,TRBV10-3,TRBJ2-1,TGTGCCATCAGCTACGGAGGGAATGAGCAGTTCTTC,CAISYGGNEQFF
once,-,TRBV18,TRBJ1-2,TGTGCCAGCTCACCTCGTCCCGGGACAAGGGAACTCGGCTATGGCTACACCTTC,CASSPRPGTRELGYGYTF
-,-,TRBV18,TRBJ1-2,TGTGCCAGCTCACGTGTTCGGGAGAACTATGGCTACACCTTC,CASSRVRENYGYTF
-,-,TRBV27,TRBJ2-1,TGTGCCAGCAGGTTAGGGGGGAATGAGCAGTTCTTC,CASRLGGNEQFF
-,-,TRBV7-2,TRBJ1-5,TGTGCCAGCAGCTTAACCGGGGGAGGGTTAGCTCAGCCCCAGCATTTT,CASSLTGGGLAQPQHF
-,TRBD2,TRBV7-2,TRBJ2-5,TGTGCCAGCAGCCCCGCGGGGAGGGGAGTGGAGGCCCAGTACTTC,CASSPAGRGVEAQYF
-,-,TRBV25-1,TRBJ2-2,TGTGCCAGCAGTGAAGCCCTCGGGCAGGGGTTCACCGGGGAGCTGTTTTTT,CASSEALGQGFTGELFF
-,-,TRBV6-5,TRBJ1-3,TGTGCCAGCAGCCCCGGACAGTTCTCTGGAAACACCATATATTTT,CASSPGQFSGNTIYF
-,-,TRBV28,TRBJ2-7,TGTGCCAGCAGTTTCCCCGGGACATGGTCGGACGAGCAGTACTTC,CASSFPGTWSDEQYF
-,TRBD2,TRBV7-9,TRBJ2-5,TGTGCCAGCAGCCGTGGACTAGCGGGCCTCCAAGAGACCCAGTACTTC,CASSRGLAGLQETQYF